The T cell receptor beta chain under discussion was sequenced for a study of molecular identifiers for immune sequencing clone quantification. Study summary: RNA, taken in replicates from approximately 20,000 or 100,000 naive CD8 cells, was split five ways, with four sequenced.

In germline, CDR1 is SEHNR, CDR2 FQNEAQ (reference sequence). The CDR3 spans 17 residues. The ends lost 5 bases at V and 2 bases at J; junction bases unmatched: 10. The sample holds many counts of this clonotype. TCRdb re-derived calls from the PCR reads in MiXCR, one entry per CDR3 protein. This table has approximately 550,000 distinct CDR3 sequences, about a fifth appearing once. The receptor's source is a human donor in good health. Some libraries in this study had Jurkat cell RNA spiked in. Sequenced material: naive CD8+ T cells from blood, with Jurkat cell RNA spiked in. Noted subset: FACS-sorted CD8+CD4-CCR7+CD45RA+ naive T cells. The rearrangement uses TRBV7-9 and TRBJ2-2, with TRBD1 identical over 8 bases. CDR3 amino acids: CASSGISTGVNTGELFF. The DNA for the CDR3 is TGTGCCAGCAGCGGCATCTCGACAGGGGTAAACACCGGGGAGCTGTTTTTT. Full variable domain (missing parts from reference TRBV7-9 and TRBJ2-2): DTGVSQNPRHKITKRGQNVTFRCDPISEHNRLYWYRQTLGQGPEFLTYFQNEAQLEKSRLLSDRFSAERPKGSFSTLEIQRTEQGDSAMYLCASSGISTGVNTGELFFGEGSRLTVL.